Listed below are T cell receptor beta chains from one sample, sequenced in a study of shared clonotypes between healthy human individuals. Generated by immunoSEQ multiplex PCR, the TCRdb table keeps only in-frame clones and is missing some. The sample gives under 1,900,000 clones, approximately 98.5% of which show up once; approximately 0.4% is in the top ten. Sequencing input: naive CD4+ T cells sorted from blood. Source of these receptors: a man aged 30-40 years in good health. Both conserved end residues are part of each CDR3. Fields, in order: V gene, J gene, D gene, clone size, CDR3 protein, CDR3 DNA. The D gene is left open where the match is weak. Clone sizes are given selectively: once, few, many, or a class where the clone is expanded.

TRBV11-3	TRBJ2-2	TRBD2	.	CASSLVLAGVSGELFF	TGTGCCAGCAGCTTAGTACTAGCGGGTGTGTCCGGGGAGCTGTTTTTT
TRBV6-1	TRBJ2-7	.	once	CASSDFFRGRSYEQYF	TGTGCCAGCAGTGATTTTTTCCGGGGGAGGTCCTACGAGCAGTACTTC
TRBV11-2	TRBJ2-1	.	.	CASSSNPLIPNEQFF	TGTGCCAGCAGCTCTAATCCCTTAATCCCCAATGAGCAGTTCTTC
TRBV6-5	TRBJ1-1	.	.	CASSNRPNTEAFF	TGTGCCAGCAGTAACAGGCCTAACACTGAAGCTTTCTTT
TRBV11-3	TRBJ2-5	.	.	CASSLVPDETQYF	TGTGCCAGCAGCTTAGTCCCGGATGAGACCCAGTACTTC
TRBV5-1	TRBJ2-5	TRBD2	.	CASSGGTSGETQYF	TGCGCCAGCAGCGGCGGGACTAGCGGGGAGACCCAGTACTTC
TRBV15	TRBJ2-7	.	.	CATSRPDRDYEQYF	TGTGCCACCAGCAGACCAGACAGAGACTACGAGCAGTACTTC
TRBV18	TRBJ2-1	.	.	CASSTGFSDEQFF	TGTGCCAGCTCAACAGGGTTTAGCGATGAGCAGTTCTTC
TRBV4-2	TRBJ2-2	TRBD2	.	CASSQRPRSLRQREVAGELFF	TGTGCCAGCAGCCAACGACCCCGATCTCTACGCCAGCGGGAGGTCGCCGGGGAGCTGTTTTTT
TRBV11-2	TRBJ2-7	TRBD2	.	CASSSPGLANSYEQYF	TGTGCCAGCAGCTCTCCGGGACTAGCGAACTCCTACGAGCAGTACTTC
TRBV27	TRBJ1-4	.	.	CASSRDWREHEKLFF	TGTGCCAGCAGTCGTGACTGGAGGGAGCATGAAAAACTGTTTTTT
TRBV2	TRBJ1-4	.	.	CASNRDLNEKLFF	TGTGCCAGCAATAGGGACCTTAATGAAAAACTGTTTTTT
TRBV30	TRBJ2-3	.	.	CAWSVKGFHTDTQYF	TGTGCCTGGAGTGTAAAGGGATTTCACACAGATACGCAGTATTTT
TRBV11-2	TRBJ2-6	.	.	CASSLTRANAQVLTF	TGTGCCAGCAGCTTAACGAGGGCGAACGCTCAGGTCCTGACTTTC
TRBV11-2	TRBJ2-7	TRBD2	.	CASSVRGTSGVYEQYF	TGTGCCAGCAGCGTCCGGGGGACTAGCGGAGTCTACGAGCAGTACTTC
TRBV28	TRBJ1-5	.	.	CASSMTGGNQPQHF	TGTGCCAGCAGTATGACCGGGGGCAATCAGCCCCAGCATTTT
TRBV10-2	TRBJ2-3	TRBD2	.	CASSPAGGPAADTQYF	TGCGCCAGCTCCCCGGCGGGAGGCCCCGCCGCAGATACGCAGTATTTT
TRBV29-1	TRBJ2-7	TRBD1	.	CSVENPGTGRSYEQYF	TGCAGCGTTGAAAACCCCGGGACAGGGAGATCCTACGAGCAGTACTTC
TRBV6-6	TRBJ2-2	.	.	CASSYSSGPPGELFF	TGTGCCAGCAGTTACTCTAGCGGTCCTCCCGGGGAGCTGTTTTTT
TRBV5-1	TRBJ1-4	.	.	CASSLTGPVHEKLFF	TGCGCCAGCAGCTTGACGGGACCGGTTCATGAAAAACTGTTTTTT
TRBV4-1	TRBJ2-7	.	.	CASSQDPLGHEQYF	TGCGCCAGCAGCCAAGACCCACTAGGCCACGAGCAGTACTTC
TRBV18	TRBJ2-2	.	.	CASSPPSLPLTGELFF	TGTGCCAGCTCACCACCGTCCCTCCCCCTCACCGGGGAGCTGTTTTTT
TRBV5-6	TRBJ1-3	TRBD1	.	CASSDRGFGNTIYF	TGTGCCAGCAGCGACAGGGGGTTTGGAAACACCATATATTTT
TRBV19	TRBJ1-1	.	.	CASTLGGPATAFF	TGTGCCAGTACCCTGGGGGGACCCGCGACGGCTTTCTTT
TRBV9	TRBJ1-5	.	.	CASSVGSNQPQHF	TGTGCCAGCAGCGTAGGCAGCAATCAGCCCCAGCATTTT
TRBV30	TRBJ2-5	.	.	CAWGLGLQETQYF	TGTGCCTGGGGCTTAGGACTTCAAGAGACCCAGTACTTC
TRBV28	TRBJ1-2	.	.	CASSRALRGGYTF	TGTGCCAGCAGCCGAGCCTTAAGGGGTGGCTACACCTTC
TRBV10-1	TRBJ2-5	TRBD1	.	CASSAPGQGETQYF	TGCGCCAGCAGTGCCCCGGGACAGGGGGAGACCCAGTACTTC
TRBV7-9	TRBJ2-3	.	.	CASTQGAGWGDTQYF	TGTGCCAGCACCCAAGGGGCGGGATGGGGAGATACGCAGTATTTT
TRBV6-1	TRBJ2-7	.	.	CASSGGPYEQYF	TGTGCCAGCTCGGGGGGCCCCTACGAGCAGTACTTC